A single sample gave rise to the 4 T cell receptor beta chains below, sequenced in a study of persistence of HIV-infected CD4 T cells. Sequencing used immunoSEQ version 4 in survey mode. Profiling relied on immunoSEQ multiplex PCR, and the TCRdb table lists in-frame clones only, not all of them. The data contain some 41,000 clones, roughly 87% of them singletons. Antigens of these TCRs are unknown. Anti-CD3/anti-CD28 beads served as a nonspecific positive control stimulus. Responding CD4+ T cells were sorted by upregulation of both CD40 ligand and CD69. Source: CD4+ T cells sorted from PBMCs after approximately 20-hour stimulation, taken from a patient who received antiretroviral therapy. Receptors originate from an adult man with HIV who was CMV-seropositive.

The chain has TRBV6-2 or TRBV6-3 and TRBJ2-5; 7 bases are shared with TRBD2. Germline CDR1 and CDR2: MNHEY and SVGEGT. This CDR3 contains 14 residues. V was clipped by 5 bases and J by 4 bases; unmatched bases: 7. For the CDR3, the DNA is TGTGCCAGCAGTCCCTTTAGCGGGCTAGAGACCCAGTACTTC. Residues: CASSPFSGLETQYF.

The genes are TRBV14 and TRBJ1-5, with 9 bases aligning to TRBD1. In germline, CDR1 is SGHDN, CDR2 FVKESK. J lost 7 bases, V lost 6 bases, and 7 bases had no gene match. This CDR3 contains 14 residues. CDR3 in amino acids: CASSKQGAWQPQHF. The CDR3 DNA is TGTGCCAGCAGTAAACAGGGGGCATGGCAGCCCCAGCATTTT. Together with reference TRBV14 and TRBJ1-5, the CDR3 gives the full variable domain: EAGVTQFPSHSVIEKGQTVTLRCDPISGHDNLYWYRRVMGKEIKFLLHFVKESKQDESGMPNNRFLAERTGGTYSTLKVQPAELEDSGVYFCASSKQGAWQPQHFGDGTRLSIL.

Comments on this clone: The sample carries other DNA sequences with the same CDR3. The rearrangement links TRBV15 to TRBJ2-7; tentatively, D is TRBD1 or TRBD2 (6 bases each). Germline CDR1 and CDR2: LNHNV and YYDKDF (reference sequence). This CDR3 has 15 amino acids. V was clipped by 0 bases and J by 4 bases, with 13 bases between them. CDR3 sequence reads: CATSRDTGAWYEQYF. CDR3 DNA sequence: TGTGCCACCAGCAGAGATACGGGGGCCTGGTACGAGCAGTACTTC.

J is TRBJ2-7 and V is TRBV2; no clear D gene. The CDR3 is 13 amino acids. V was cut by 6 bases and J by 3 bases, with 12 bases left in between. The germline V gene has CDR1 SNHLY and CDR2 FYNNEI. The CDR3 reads CASSPEPGYEQYF. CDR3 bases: TGTGCCAGCAGCCCCGAACCCGGCTACGAGCAGTACTTC.